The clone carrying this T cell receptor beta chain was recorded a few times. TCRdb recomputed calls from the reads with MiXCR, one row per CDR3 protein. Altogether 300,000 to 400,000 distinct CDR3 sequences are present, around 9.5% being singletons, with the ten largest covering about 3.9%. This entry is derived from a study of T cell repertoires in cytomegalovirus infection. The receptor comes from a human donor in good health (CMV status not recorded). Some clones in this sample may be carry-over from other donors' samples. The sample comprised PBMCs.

The CDR3 spells CASSKGEGFYEQYF. DNA for the CDR3: TGTGCCAGCAGCAAAGGGGAGGGGTTCTACGAGCAGTACTTC. The V gene is TRBV7-9, the J gene TRBJ2-7, with 7 bases identical to TRBD2. The CDR3 spans 14 residues. From germline, CDR1 is SEHNR and CDR2 FQNEAQ (reference sequence). The V gene end was trimmed by 5 bases and the J gene end by 3 bases; junction bases not matched to a gene: 7.